The 26 T cell receptor beta chains presented below share a single source sample, sequenced in a study of tumor-infiltrating lymphocytes in localized non-small cell lung cancer. The data were produced by immunoSEQ multiplex PCR, yet TCRdb's version contains in-frame clones alone and is incomplete. Of over 10,000 clones in the sample, 66% are singletons; the top ten hold less than 9%. The specimen sequenced was lung tumor tissue. These TCRs come from a human donor with non-small cell lung cancer.

The genes are TRBV5-4 and TRBJ1-6; D is undetermined. V lost 0 bases and J lost 7, with 8 bases in between. Per the germline V gene, CDR1 is SGHNT and CDR2 is YYREEE (reference sequence). This CDR3 region has 14 residues. The CDR3 sequence: CASSLERFNSPLHF. DNA for the CDR3: TGTGCCAGCAGCTTGGAACGGTTCAATTCACCCCTCCACTTT.

This clone was seen only a few times. The genes are TRBV18 and TRBJ2-1; D tentatively reads TRBD1 or TRBD2 (5 bases each). This CDR3 is 13 amino acids long. The ends were cut back, 2 bases at V and 6 bases at J, with 8 bases in the middle. Germline CDR1 is KGHSH and CDR2 is LQKENI. CDR3 in amino acids: CASSPWGSNEQFF. Here the CDR3 DNA reads TGTGCCAGCTCACCATGGGGGAGCAATGAGCAGTTCTTC.

The chain couples TRBV18 to TRBJ2-3; either TRBD1 or TRBD2 may supply D (5 bases each). This CDR3 spans 14 amino acids. Per germline, CDR1 KGHSH and CDR2 LQKENI. V dropped 3 bases and J dropped 6 bases, with 13 bases sitting between them. The CDR3 loop is CASSPRDLADTQYF. The CDR3 region has the DNA TGTGCCAGCTCACCTCGGGACCTCGCGGATACGCAGTATTTT.

Relative to its sample, this clone is medium-sized. The V call is TRBV27, the J call TRBJ1-1, with 8 bases that match TRBD1. CDR1 MNHEY and CDR2 SMNVEV come from the germline V gene (reference sequence). The CDR3 has 14 amino acids. Trimming at V came to 4 bases and at J to 0 bases, leaving 1 base not matched to a gene. The CDR3 region is CASSWTGMNTEAFF. In nucleotides, the CDR3 is TGTGCCAGCAGTTGGACAGGGATGAACACTGAAGCTTTCTTT.

The chain uses TRBV18 and TRBJ1-3; perhaps TRBD1 as D (5 bases). V was pared by 3 bases and J by 2 bases, with 11 bases between. The germline CDR1 and CDR2 sequences are KGHSH and LQKENI. The CDR3 spans 15 residues. DNA of the CDR3: TGTGCCAGCTCACCTGACAGCTATCCTGGAAACACCATATATTTT. Translating it yields CASSPDSYPGNTIYF. Drawing the rest from reference TRBV18 and TRBJ1-3, the complete variable domain is NAGVMQNPRHLVRRRGQEARLRCSPMKGHSHVYWYRQLPEEGLKFMVYLQKENIIDESGMPKERFSAEFPKEGPSILRIQQVVRGDSAAYFCASSPDSYPGNTIYFGEGSWLTVV.

The chain carries TRBV7-2 and TRBJ1-1; D uncertain. V shed 10 bases and J shed 5 bases, with 17 bases lying between them. The CDR3 is made up of 13 amino acids. Germline loops: CDR1 SGHTA, CDR2 FQGNSA. The CDR3 bases are TGTGCCATTGGGCGGGGTTTGAGAACTGAAGCTTTCTTT. Protein product: CAIGRGLRTEAFF. The complete variable domain, with remaining parts taken from reference TRBV7-2 and TRBJ1-1, reads GAGVSQSPSNKVTEKGKDVELRCDPISGHTALYWYRQSLGQGLEFLIYFQGNSAPDKSGLPSDRFSAERTGGSVSTLTIQRTQQEDSAVYLCAIGRGLRTEAFFGQGTRLTVV.

V usage is TRBV6-5 and J usage is TRBJ1-3; 9 nucleotides agree with TRBD1. The CDR3 runs 15 residues. The trim removed 6 bases at V and 3 bases at J, leaving 6 bases unmatched. Germline-derived CDR1 and CDR2 are MNHEY and SVGAGI. The CDR3 DNA reads TGTGCCAGCAGATTAACAGGGGGCAGTGGAAACACCATATATTTT. Translation gives CASRLTGGSGNTIYF.

The chain recombines TRBV14 with TRBJ2-2, with TRBD2 matching 14 bases. Per the germline V gene, CDR1 is SGHDN and CDR2 is FVKESK. J gave up 3 bases and V 3 bases, and 6 bases lay outside the gene matches. The length of the CDR3 is 18 residues. The CDR3 DNA sequence: TGTGCCAGCAGCCATCTCCGACTAGCGGGAGGGGACACCGGGGAGCTGTTTTTT. It specifies CASSHLRLAGGDTGELFF.

V and J are TRBV5-1 and TRBJ2-7, with TRBD1 matching 9 bases. The CDR3 extends over 14 amino acids. Trimming cost V 3 bases and J 3 bases; bases outside gene matches: 4. Germline V gives CDR1 SGHRS, CDR2 YFSETQ. In DNA, the CDR3 is TGCGCCAGCAGCTGGGGACAGGGCCGCTACGAGCAGTACTTC. Protein product: CASSWGQGRYEQYF.

The V call is TRBV10-3, the J call TRBJ1-4; 10 nucleotides align to TRBD1. The CDR3 runs to 14 residues. J gave up 5 bases and V 6 bases, and 3 bases lay outside the gene matches. Germline CDR1 is ENHRY and CDR2 is SYGVKD. CDR3 coding DNA: TGTGCCATCAGCGGGACAGGGGTCAATGAAAAACTGTTTTTT. Translation: CAISGTGVNEKLFF.

There are a few counts of this clone. The chain links TRBV19 to TRBJ2-5; 7 nucleotides match TRBD2. CDR1 and CDR2 from the germline V gene are LNHDA and SQIVND (reference sequence). The CDR3 sequence is 14 residues long. V lost 4 bases to trimming and J lost 5 bases; unmatched junction nucleotides: 7. As DNA, the CDR3 is TGTGCCAGTAGTAGGGGGAGGGCTACGGAGACCCAGTACTTC. Amino acid sequence: CASSRGRATETQYF.

The rearrangement links TRBV5-1 to TRBJ2-2; weak D call: TRBD2 (7 bases). Germline loops: CDR1 SGHRS, CDR2 YFSETQ. The CDR3 consists of 15 residues. Trimming removed 3 bases at V and 2 bases at J, with 11 bases between. CDR3 protein: CASSWGGQNTGELFF. CDR3 in DNA: TGCGCCAGCAGCTGGGGGGGACAAAACACCGGGGAGCTGTTTTTT.

This clone occurred a few times. V is TRBV4-1 and J is TRBJ1-2; D is possibly TRBD1 (5 bases). This CDR3 region has 16 residues. Germline V gene sequence: CDR1 MGHRA, CDR2 YSYEKL. V gave up 1 base and J gave up 2 bases, with 14 bases separating them. The chain's CDR3 is CASSQGDPQGNYGYTF. The CDR3 DNA sequence: TGCGCCAGCAGCCAAGGGGACCCTCAAGGGAACTATGGCTACACCTTC.

The chain employs TRBV5-1 and TRBJ2-3; D is uncertain. The CDR3 totals 13 residues. In germline, CDR1 is SGHRS, CDR2 YFSETQ. The germline V and J ends were trimmed by 7 bases and 0 bases, with 9 bases remaining between them. CDR3 loop: CASQTPSTDTQYF. CDR3 coding DNA: TGCGCCAGCCAAACTCCTAGCACAGATACGCAGTATTTT.

This chain uses TRBV25-1 with TRBJ1-3; D remains unclear. V lost 6 bases and J lost 0, with 12 bases in between. The CDR3 runs 15 residues. Germline V gene data show CDR1 as MGHDK and CDR2 as SYGVNS. This CDR3 reads CASRSNVGSGNTIYF. For the CDR3, the DNA is TGTGCCAGCAGGAGCAACGTCGGCTCTGGAAACACCATATATTTT.

This clone was seen more than once but under ten times. The rearrangement links TRBV5-4 to TRBJ2-2; D unclear. V lost 2 bases to trimming and J lost 5 bases, with 13 bases between them. Germline lookup yields CDR1 SGHNT and CDR2 YYREEE (reference sequence). This CDR3 has 15 amino acids. As DNA, the CDR3 is TGTGCCAGCAGCTTTGCTCCCGTAGGAACCGGGGAGCTGTTTTTT. This codes for CASSFAPVGTGELFF.

This CDR3 is CASAETGELFF. Written as DNA, the CDR3 is TGTGCCAGCGCTGAAACCGGGGAGCTGTTTTTT. V is TRBV7-9 and J is TRBJ2-2; D unclear. This CDR3 region has 11 residues. The germline V gene encodes CDR1 SEHNR and CDR2 FQNEAQ (reference sequence). V shed 8 bases and J shed 5 bases, with 6 bases lying between them.

This clone was seen more than once but under ten times. The rearrangement links TRBV29-1 to TRBJ2-2; D gene ambiguous. The CDR3 sequence is 14 residues long. Germline CDR1 and CDR2: SQVTM and ANQGSEA. V was shortened by 6 bases and J by 2 bases, with 13 bases between the two germline ends. CDR3 DNA sequence: TGCAGCGTGCGCGGACCCCTAAACACCGGGGAGCTGTTTTTT. It codes for CSVRGPLNTGELFF.

Only one count was recorded for this clone. This chain joins TRBV2 and TRBJ2-5, with TRBD1 identical over 9 bases. CDR1 is SNHLY and CDR2 is FYNNEI in the germline V gene. V gave up 5 bases and J gave up 1 base; unmatched junction bases: 2. The CDR3 totals 14 residues. The CDR3 DNA is TGTGCCAGCAGTCCACAGGGGGCCCAAGAGACCCAGTACTTC. This translates into CASSPQGAQETQYF.

The chain links TRBV6-5 to TRBJ2-5; a weak D match, TRBD1 (6 bases). V was shortened by 7 bases and J by 5 bases, with 11 bases between the two germline ends. This CDR3 is 12 amino acids long. CDR1 and CDR2 from the germline V gene are MNHEY and SVGAGI. The CDR3 region is CASNTGSETQYF. The CDR3 DNA reads as TGTGCCAGCAACACAGGGTCCGAGACCCAGTACTTC.

The CDR3 spells CSVEGGFNEKLFF. The CDR3 bases are TGCAGCGTTGAAGGGGGTTTTAATGAAAAACTGTTTTTT. The chain combines TRBV29-1 with TRBJ1-4; D uncertain. Trimming cost V 1 base and J 4 bases, with 7 bases left between them. Germline CDR1 is SQVTM and CDR2 is ANQGSEA. The CDR3 runs 13 residues.

The rearrangement joins TRBV6-1 to TRBJ1-2; tentatively, D is TRBD1 (5 bases). Trimming stripped 6 bases from V and 4 bases from J, with 15 bases between. Looked up from germline, CDR1 is MNHNS and CDR2 is SASEGT. The CDR3 extends over 14 amino acids. The DNA for the CDR3 is TGTGCCAGCAGCCCACGGCAGGGAACCTATGGCTACACCTTC. Translating it yields CASSPRQGTYGYTF.

This clone was detected a few times. The rearrangement uses TRBV5-1 and TRBJ1-4; D is undetermined. The length of the CDR3 is 14 residues. V shed 0 bases and J shed 3 bases, with 6 bases lying between them. Germline loops: CDR1 SGHRS, CDR2 YFSETQ. CDR3 amino acids: CASSLEGSNEKLFF. The CDR3, as DNA: TGCGCCAGCAGCTTGGAAGGGTCTAATGAAAAACTGTTTTTT. The full variable domain, rest sourced from reference TRBV5-1 and TRBJ1-4, is KAGVTQTPRYLIKTRGQQVTLSCSPISGHRSVSWYQQTPGQGLQFLFEYFSETQRNKGNFPGRFSGRQFSNSRSEMNVSTLELGDSALYLCASSLEGSNEKLFFGSGTQLSVL.

This clone was seen a single time. The rearrangement links TRBV14 to TRBJ2-7; possibly TRBD1 for D (6 bases). The CDR3 runs 15 residues. The germline gives CDR1 SGHDN, CDR2 FVKESK. Trimming took 2 bases from V and 0 from J, leaving 11 bases between them. CDR3: CASSQTGSSSYEQYF. DNA for the CDR3: TGTGCCAGCAGCCAAACAGGGTCGAGCTCCTACGAGCAGTACTTC.

The V and J genes are TRBV18 and TRBJ1-1, with 10 bases lining up with TRBD1. Germline V gene sequence: CDR1 KGHSH, CDR2 LQKENI. Trimming took 3 bases from V and 4 from J; bases not matched to a gene: 5. The CDR3 contains 15 residues. The DNA of the CDR3 is TGTGCCAGCTCACCGGCCGGGACAGGGGCCACTGAAGCTTTCTTT. Protein product: CASSPAGTGATEAFF.

By proportion, this clone is medium-sized. V and J are TRBV30 and TRBJ1-5, with 11 bases aligning to TRBD1. V shed 2 bases, J shed 10 bases, and the junction held 7 bases outside the gene matches. This CDR3 has 14 residues. In germline, CDR1 is GTSNPN, CDR2 SVGIG (reference sequence). CDR3: CAWSYVGQGDPQHF. Written as DNA, the CDR3 is TGTGCCTGGAGTTACGTGGGACAGGGGGATCCCCAGCATTTT. The full variable domain, its missing parts supplied by reference TRBV30 and TRBJ1-5, is SQTIHQWPATLVQPVGSPLSLECTVEGTSNPNLYWYRQAAGRGLQLLFYSVGIGQISSEVPQNLSASRPQDRQFILSSKKLLLSDSGFYLCAWSYVGQGDPQHFGDGTRLSIL.